Sequencing of this TCR beta chain was carried out in a study of blood T cell repertoires in COVID-19. Turning to the study itself: Collection of acute and convalescent COVID-19 samples took place in the United States, Italy and Spain.

Under the authors' procedure: Amplified reference gene primers provided the basis for estimating nucleated cell counts. TCRdb keeps only in-frame clones here, not all; method: immunoSEQ multiplex PCR. The V and J calls and the clone size are those of that table, but D and trimming were determined from the DNA. This table has some 200,000 clones, about 90% appearing once. The CDR3 extends over 14 amino acids. The junction had 13 bases not matched to a gene; V was cut back by 7 bases and J by 8 bases. From germline, CDR1 is MNHEY and CDR2 SVGAGI. V gene TRBV6-5 combines with J gene TRBJ1-2; 7 bases align to TRBD1. Specimen: peripheral blood. The sequence came from a man aged 40-49 years with active or convalescent COVID-19. The CDR3 DNA reads as TGTGCCAGCACCCTAATCTCAGGGGGAGAGGGCTACACCTTC. This encodes CASTLISGGEGYTF.